Shown below are 25 T cell receptor beta chains from a single sample sequenced in a study of tumor-infiltrating lymphocytes in glioblastoma multiforme (dated by TCRdb to the late 2010s). Sequencer: Illumina HiSeq 2500. TCRB libraries were constructed from RNA through three rounds of nested multiplex PCR following a modified ARM-PCR protocol with multiple V-beta primers and a C-beta primer. In TCRdb, the public reads were trimmed at Q25 with fastp and aligned with MiXCR, with productive beta chains retained. For every CDR3 protein sequence, its rows merge into one entry that carries the most common genes and DNA. The sample data list almost 20,000 distinct CDR3 sequences, and around 72% of these were observed just once. The biggest ten clones account for approximately 20% of the sample. Sequencing used peripheral blood. The receptors derive from a male donor with glioblastoma.

With respect to this clonotype: Germline and junction disagree at one end, which may indicate a read error. The chain combines TRBV29-1 with TRBJ2-7; 8 bases align to TRBD1. Per germline, CDR1 SQVTM and CDR2 ANQGSEA. CDR3 length: 15 amino acids. The CDR3 coding sequence is TGCGGCGTTGGAGACCCCGCAGGGGGCTTTAACAAGCAGTACTTC. Translation: CGVGDPAGGFNKQYF.

This chain links TRBV30 with TRBJ2-6; D may be TRBD2 (5 bases). V was shortened by 6 bases and J by 8 bases, with 17 bases between the two germline ends. Germline CDR1 and CDR2: GTSNPN and SVGIG (reference sequence). This CDR3 region has 14 residues. The CDR3 coding sequence is TGTGCCTGTACGGGGTGCTCTGAGTCCAACGTCCTGACTTTC. Translation: CACTGCSESNVLTF.

This clonotype has at least ten counts. V usage is TRBV4-1 and J usage is TRBJ2-7; 11 nucleotides align to TRBD2. With V trimmed by 0 bases and J by 4 bases, 5 bases remained unmatched. The CDR3 runs to 16 residues. In germline, CDR1 is MGHRA, CDR2 YSYEKL. The CDR3 here is CASSQDPASGRYEQYF. In DNA, the CDR3 is TGCGCCAGCAGCCAAGATCCGGCTAGCGGGAGGTACGAGCAGTACTTC.

The chain has TRBV11-2 and TRBJ2-7; D uncertain. The length of the CDR3 is 13 residues. Germline V gene lookup returns CDR1 SGHAT and CDR2 FQNNGV. The V and J ends lost 0 bases and 12 bases respectively, with 15 bases between them. CDR3 in amino acids: CASSLEPSYEMYF. CDR3 DNA: TGTGCCAGCAGCTTAGAGCCCAGCTACGAGATGTACTTC.

The CDR3 nucleotides are TGCAGCGTCGAATCCGTAGAGACCCAGTACTTC. Translated, it gives CSVESVETQYF. The genes are TRBV29-1 and TRBJ2-5; unclear D gene. CDR1 SQVTM and CDR2 ANQGSEA come from the germline V gene. The V end lost 6 bases, the J end lost 4 bases, and 9 bases lay between the germline ends. CDR3 length: 11 residues.

Here the CDR3 DNA reads TGTGCCAGCAGCTTAGCCCGACACCCCTCGGGGGTCCAGCAGTACTTC. It is translated as CASSLARHPSGVQQYF. The rearrangement uses TRBV11-2 and TRBJ2-7; D possibly corresponds to TRBD2 (6 bases). With 1 base removed from V and 8 bases from J, the gap between germline ends came to 21 bases. Germline V gene lookup returns CDR1 SGHAT and CDR2 FQNNGV. The CDR3 is 16 amino acids.

This clonotype was counted once. With a much larger clone just one base away, this may be a read error. The conserved phenylalanine or tryptophan is not found at the CDR3 terminus, so this likely reflects a read error. J is TRBJ1-4 and V is TRBV28, with TRBD1 matching over 8 bases. The CDR3 sequence is 14 residues long. From germline, CDR1 is MDHEN and CDR2 SYDVKM. The trim removed 6 bases at V and 7 bases at J, leaving 7 bases unmatched. CDR3 protein: CASRRNRGAEKLFL. The CDR3 DNA reads TGTGCCAGCAGAAGAAACAGGGGGGCTGAAAAACTGTTTTTG.

About this clonotype itself: With a much larger clone just one base away, this may be a read error. The chain employs TRBV11-1 and TRBJ2-5; no reliable D call. CDR1 is SGHAT, CDR2 FQDESV, per germline (reference sequence). CDR3 length: 14 residues. DNA for the CDR3: TGTGCCAACAGCTTAGACCAGAACCAAGAGACCCAGTACTTC. This translates into CANSLDQNQETQYF.

By share, this clonotype ranks as medium-sized (0.01 to 0.1%). V gene TRBV11-2 combines with J gene TRBJ2-5, with D possibly matching TRBD1 (6 bases). Trimming left V 2 bases short and J 5 bases short, with 18 bases between. Per germline, CDR1 SGHAT and CDR2 FQNNGV. The CDR3 extends over 16 amino acids. The DNA of the CDR3 is TGTGCCAGCAGCTTACCCGGACAGCGGCTTAGGGAGACCCAGTACTTC. Translating gives CASSLPGQRLRETQYF.

Comments on this clonotype: A much larger clone differs by one base, so this may be a read error. The rearrangement uses TRBV11-2 and TRBJ2-1; 14 bases agree with TRBD2. The germline V gene encodes CDR1 SGHAT and CDR2 FQNNGV. With 6 bases clipped from V and 9 bases from J, the junction kept 4 bases outside the gene matches. CDR3 length equals 14 residues. CDR3 coding DNA: TGTGCCAGCAGAACGGGACTAGCGGGAGCTGAGCAGTTCTTC. Residues: CASRTGLAGAEQFF.

Notes on this clonotype: One end of the junction does not line up with germline, which may come from a read error. CDR3 bases: TGTGCCAGCAGCTCCTTCGGGGATACACTCGGGACGCAATATTTT. Its translation is CASSSFGDTLGTQYF. V is TRBV11-2 and J is TRBJ2-3, with D perhaps assigned TRBD1 or TRBD2 (5 bases each). This CDR3 contains 15 residues. The germline V gene has CDR1 SGHAT and CDR2 FQNNGV.

The gene calls are TRBV12-3 or TRBV12-4 and TRBJ2-7; D remains ambiguous. The length of the CDR3 is 13 residues. Trimming shortened V by 0 bases and J by 2 bases, and 5 bases separated the two germline ends. In nucleotides, the CDR3 is TGTGCCAGCAGTTTAGCTCTTCCCTACGAGCAGTACTTC. It translates to CASSLALPYEQYF.

With respect to this clonotype: A junction end diverges from the germline sequence, so it may reflect a read error. The chain employs TRBV11-3 and TRBJ2-1; possibly TRBD2 for D (5 bases). The CDR3 loop spans 14 amino acids. CDR1 is SGHNT and CDR2 is YENEEA in the germline V gene. CDR3 sequence reads: CASSFLALYSEQFF. The CDR3 nucleotides are TGTGCCAGCAGCTTCCTAGCCCTGTACAGTGAGCAGTTCTTC.

With regard to this clonotype: Given the absence of the conserved phenylalanine or tryptophan at the CDR3 end, a read error is likely. V gene TRBV11-2 combines with J gene TRBJ2-3; a weak D match, TRBD2 (5 bases). This CDR3 has 14 amino acids. Germline V gene lookup returns CDR1 SGHAT and CDR2 FQNNGV. The CDR3 here is CAGSLGLAGGTQYL. The CDR3 coding sequence is TGTGCCGGCAGCTTAGGTCTAGCTGGAGGTACGCAGTATCTT.

Regarding this clonotype: A much larger clonotype is one base distant, so this may be a read error. This rearrangement joins TRBV29-1 to TRBJ2-2; D is unresolved. Germline loops: CDR1 SQVTM, CDR2 ANQGSEA. The CDR3 length is 15 residues. V lost 2 bases to trimming and J lost 2 bases, with 12 bases between them. The CDR3 DNA sequence: TGCAGCGTTGAAACGGCTAACGGTAACACCGGGGAGCTGTTTTTT. This sequence encodes CSVETANGNTGELFF.

This sequence joins TRBV11-2 and TRBJ1-2; 11 nucleotides align to TRBD1. The trim removed 5 bases at V and 7 bases at J, leaving 6 bases unmatched. There are 14 residues in the CDR3. Germline CDR1 is SGHAT and CDR2 is FQNNGV. The CDR3 protein is CASSPGTGGFGYTF. CDR3 DNA sequence: TGTGCCAGCAGCCCCGGGACAGGGGGATTTGGCTACACCTTC.

The chain has TRBV29-1 and TRBJ2-7; 10 bases are shared with TRBD2. Trimming cost V 0 bases and J 5 bases; bases outside gene matches: 10. The CDR3 spans 16 residues. Per germline, CDR1 SQVTM and CDR2 ANQGSEA. For the CDR3, the DNA is TGCAGCGTTGAAGATAAAGTGCCTAGCGGGAGTAACGAGCAGTACTTC. Protein sequence: CSVEDKVPSGSNEQYF.

This clonotype occurred many times. The CDR3 spells CASSLAVGAETQYF. In DNA, the CDR3 is TGTGCCAGCAGCTTAGCGGTAGGAGCTGAGACCCAGTACTTC. This sequence joins TRBV7-8 and TRBJ2-5; D is unclear. In germline, CDR1 is SGHVS, CDR2 FQNEAQ. The CDR3 is made up of 14 amino acids. V lost 0 bases, J lost 5 bases, and 10 bases lay in between. The entire variable domain, with the rest obtained from reference TRBV7-8 and TRBJ2-5, is as follows: GAGVSQSPRYKVAKRGQDVALRCDPISGHVSLFWYQQALGQGPEFLTYFQNEAQLDKSGLPSDRFFAERPEGSVSTLKIQRTQQEDSAVYLCASSLAVGAETQYFGPGTRLLVL.

In regard to this clonotype: Without the conserved terminal phenylalanine or tryptophan, this CDR3 likely stems from a read error. V usage is TRBV11-2 and J usage is TRBJ2-5, with a tentative D call TRBD2 (5 bases). The CDR3 length is 16 residues. The V gene lost 1 base and the J gene lost 1 base, with 13 bases spanning the gap. The germline V gene encodes CDR1 SGHAT and CDR2 FQNNGV. DNA of the CDR3: TGTGCCAGCAGCTTAGTGTCCAGCGGACCCCAAGAGACCCAGTACCTC. This codes for CASSLVSSGPQETQYL.

About this clonotype: This may come from a read error, since a much larger clone is one base off. This chain links TRBV28 with TRBJ2-1, with D maybe TRBD1 (5 bases). The V end lost 7 bases, the J end lost 5 bases, and 15 bases lay between the germline ends. This CDR3 is 14 amino acids long. Per germline, CDR1 MDHEN and CDR2 SYDVKM. The CDR3 protein is CASNSVLGDNEQFF. CDR3 bases: TGTGCCAGCAATTCGGTATTAGGGGACAATGAGCAGTTCTTC.

The chain employs TRBV11-3 and TRBJ2-2; D possibly matches TRBD1 or TRBD2 (5 bases each). Trimming took off 6 bases at V and 4 bases at J, with 9 bases between the two ends. CDR3 size: 13 residues. Germline CDR1 SGHNT, CDR2 YENEEA. The CDR3 spells CASRSRGTGELFF. In DNA form, the CDR3 reads TGTGCCAGCAGGTCGAGGGGCACCGGGGAGCTGTTTTTT.

V is TRBV20-1 and J is TRBJ1-1; 8 bases map to TRBD1. Germline CDR1 reads DFQATT; CDR2 reads SNEGSKA (reference sequence). V lost 5 bases and J lost 0; bases outside the gene matches: 8. CDR3 length equals 15 residues. The CDR3 protein is CSAWTGPRVNTEAFF. CDR3 coding DNA: TGCAGTGCTTGGACAGGGCCAAGGGTGAACACTGAAGCTTTCTTT.

V gene TRBV11-2 combines with J gene TRBJ2-5; no reliable D call. The CDR3 spans 13 residues. Germline CDR1 reads SGHAT; CDR2 reads FQNNGV. V lost 5 bases and J lost 7, with 14 bases in between. The chain's CDR3 is CASSRDPSGTQYF. DNA of the CDR3: TGTGCCAGCAGCAGAGACCCATCTGGGACCCAGTACTTC.

This clonotype showed up just once. Likely a read error: the CDR3 ends without its conserved phenylalanine or tryptophan. The limits of the CDR3 on the DNA are not certain, so only TCRdb's listed CDR3 is given. V usage is TRBV11-2 and J usage is TRBJ2-1. Germline CDR1 SGHAT, CDR2 FQNNGV. The CDR3 length equals 12 residues, ends included. CDR3 sequence: CTGSLTKTRIFL.

About this clonotype: At one boundary the junction diverges from the germline segment, which might be a read error. This chain links TRBV11-2 with TRBJ2-1; 9 bases fit TRBD1. Germline V gene sequence: CDR1 SGHAT, CDR2 FQNNGV. CDR3 length: 16 amino acids. This chain's CDR3 is CASSRDRGKVKNEQLF. CDR3 nucleotide sequence: TGTGCCAGCAGCCGCGACAGGGGGAAGGTCAAGAATGAGCAGCTCTTT.